Listed below are T cell receptor beta chains from one sample, sequenced in a study of chemoradiotherapy in HPV16-positive cancers. TCRdb keeps only in-frame clones here, not all; method: immunoSEQ multiplex PCR. This table has 7,000 or so clones, around 90% appearing once. This material consisted of tumor tissue, taken from a patient who underwent chemoradiotherapy. These receptors originate from a human donor with HPV-associated anogenital cancer. Each CDR3 is given without its conserved first and last residue. D genes are given only for firm matches.

D: NA
V: TRBV2
J: TRBJ2-7
CDR3: ASKEVPGLTYEQY

D: NA
V: TRBV4-2
J: TRBJ2-7
CDR3: ASSQGLSSYEQY

D: NA
V: TRBV19
J: TRBJ1-5
CDR3: ASTPRGFQPQH

D: NA
V: TRBV7-2
J: TRBJ2-3
CDR3: ASSPRTDTQY

D: NA
V: TRBV29-1
J: TRBJ1-2
CDR3: SVLPALGRGYT

D: TRBD1
V: TRBV2
J: TRBJ1-2
CDR3: ASRSDRLLYGYT

D: TRBD1
V: TRBV14
J: TRBJ1-4
CDR3: ASSPRTGGREKLF

D: NA
V: TRBV19
J: TRBJ2-2
CDR3: ASRRQSTNTGELF

D: NA
V: TRBV2
J: TRBJ1-2
CDR3: ASSERGWDAYGYT

D: NA
V: TRBV30
J: TRBJ2-7
CDR3: AWSVQQFSYEQY

D: NA
V: TRBV2
J: TRBJ2-1
CDR3: ASRSRGTSYNEQF

D: NA
V: TRBV5-1
J: TRBJ2-1
CDR3: ASSLGDGNSYNEQF

D: TRBD1
V: TRBV19
J: TRBJ1-2
CDR3: ASSMGQDYGYT

D: TRBD1
V: TRBV30
J: TRBJ2-7
CDR3: AWSVDTTGSYEQY

D: NA
V: TRBV27
J: TRBJ2-3
CDR3: ASSWGVEDTQY

D: TRBD1
V: TRBV30
J: TRBJ2-2
CDR3: AWSPVGQGGTGELF

D: TRBD1
V: TRBV14
J: TRBJ2-7
CDR3: ASSPGTGPSYEQY

D: NA
V: TRBV5-5
J: TRBJ1-2
CDR3: ASSLGHSGDGYT

D: NA
V: TRBV6-1
J: TRBJ1-1
CDR3: ASSTPIVQSIEAF

D: NA
V: TRBV28
J: TRBJ2-1
CDR3: ASTNPRGGQF

D: TRBD2
V: TRBV30
J: TRBJ2-2
CDR3: AWRREGLTGELF

D: NA
V: TRBV20-1
J: TRBJ2-1
CDR3: SARFSWEQF

D: TRBD1
V: TRBV19
J: TRBJ1-2
CDR3: ASSIGAGGGYT

D: NA
V: TRBV27
J: TRBJ2-3
CDR3: ASRNRVTDTQY

D: NA
V: TRBV19
J: TRBJ2-1
CDR3: ASSIGLNSYNEQF

D: NA
V: TRBV19
J: TRBJ2-6
CDR3: ASNQGSTGANVLT

D: TRBD2
V: TRBV5-4
J: TRBJ2-1
CDR3: ASTPRREGSNEQF

D: TRBD2
V: TRBV7-6
J: TRBJ2-7
CDR3: ASSPGIAGGTYEQY

D: NA
V: TRBV13
J: TRBJ2-7
CDR3: ASSSAHPYEQY

D: NA
V: TRBV27
J: TRBJ1-5
CDR3: ASRGFASNQPQH

D: NA
V: TRBV11-3
J: TRBJ1-3
CDR3: ASSLIRDTIY

D: NA
V: TRBV7-2
J: TRBJ2-1
CDR3: ASSWGDYNEQF

D: NA
V: TRBV4-1
J: TRBJ2-2
CDR3: ASSQGLHGDTGELF

D: TRBD2
V: TRBV6-5
J: TRBJ2-1
CDR3: ASRHTSGGNNEQF

D: NA
V: TRBV29-1
J: TRBJ1-1
CDR3: SVRTLMNTEAF

D: NA
V: TRBV30
J: TRBJ1-6
CDR3: AWGTSNSPLH

D: NA
V: TRBV6-5
J: TRBJ2-2
CDR3: ASTPGGSNTGELF

D: NA
V: TRBV19
J: TRBJ1-1
CDR3: ASSRGTLNVNTEAF

D: TRBD2
V: TRBV4-3
J: TRBJ2-1
CDR3: ASSQDNGGGLEQF

D: NA
V: TRBV9
J: TRBJ2-2
CDR3: ASSEGSGNTGELF

D: NA
V: TRBV11-3
J: TRBJ2-2
CDR3: ASSLDTGSYSGELF